This is a list of T cell receptor beta chains from one sample in a study of T-cell reconstitution after alpha-beta-depleted transplantation in children. TCRdb reanalysed the PCR reads using MiXCR and keeps one entry per CDR3 protein. The sample shows about 510,000 distinct CDR3 sequences, roughly 11% of them seen only once. The sequencing here drew on PBMCs, mostly from graft donor cells, taken 180 days after TCRalphabeta/CD19-depleted stem cell transplant. Receptors were obtained from a female patient aged 2-15 years who had a stem cell transplant for aplastic anemia, so the T cells may come from the graft donor. Each CDR3 is given with its conserved first and last residue. The D gene is left open where the match is weak. Some rows have no size entry. The others give once, few or many, or a class for an expanded clone.

J: TRBJ2-1; V: TRBV25-1; size: many; D: TRBD1; CDR3: CASSAGQPLSYNEQFF; DNA: TGTGCCAGCAGTGCGGGACAGCCTCTGTCCTACAATGAGCAGTTCTTC
J: TRBJ2-3; V: TRBV14; size: .; D: TRBD2; CDR3: CASSQERETDTQYF; DNA: TGTGCCAGCAGCCAAGAGCGGGAGACAGATACGCAGTATTTT
J: TRBJ2-1; V: TRBV4-2; size: .; D: .; CDR3: CASSQDTGGWEQFF; DNA: TGTGCCAGCAGCCAAGATACAGGAGGCTGGGAGCAGTTCTTC
J: TRBJ1-2; V: TRBV21-1; size: .; D: .; CDR3: CASSKVEGSCGYTF; DNA: TGTGCCAGCAGCAAAGTGGAGGGGAGCTGTGGCTACACCTTC
J: TRBJ2-1; V: TRBV9; size: few; D: .; CDR3: CASSVGRLDSEQFF; DNA: TGTGCCAGCAGCGTAGGAAGGCTAGACAGTGAGCAGTTCTTC
J: TRBJ2-7; V: TRBV27; size: many; D: .; CDR3: CASSLRLTSSYEQYF; DNA: TGTGCCAGCAGTTTACGGCTGACGAGCTCCTACGAGCAGTACTTC
J: TRBJ2-3; V: TRBV28; size: few; D: .; CDR3: CASSLLSPGGPSDTQYF; DNA: TGTGCCAGCAGTTTATTATCCCCAGGGGGGCCCTCAGATACGCAGTATTTT
J: TRBJ2-7; V: TRBV4-3; size: few; D: .; CDR3: CASSQDSNLGPYEQYF; DNA: TGCGCCAGCAGCCAAGATTCCAACCTTGGCCCCTACGAGCAGTACTTC
J: TRBJ2-2; V: TRBV9; size: many; D: TRBD1; CDR3: CASSETRDRGIYAGELFF; DNA: TGTGCCAGCAGCGAGACCCGGGACAGGGGGATTTATGCCGGGGAGCTGTTTTTT
J: TRBJ2-1; V: TRBV11-2; size: .; D: TRBD2; CDR3: CASSLGGRLAEQFF; DNA: TGTGCCAGCAGCTTGGGCGGGAGGTTAGCTGAGCAGTTCTTC
J: TRBJ2-3; V: TRBV5-1; size: .; D: TRBD2; CDR3: CASSLTSGGPSTDTQYF; DNA: TGCGCCAGCAGCCTGACTAGCGGGGGGCCTAGCACAGATACGCAGTATTTT
J: TRBJ2-1; V: TRBV9; size: few; D: TRBD1; CDR3: CASSGAGTAYNEQFF; DNA: TGTGCCAGCAGCGGAGCCGGGACAGCTTACAATGAGCAGTTCTTC
J: TRBJ1-1; V: TRBV9; size: many; D: .; CDR3: CASSVKGDVTEAFF; DNA: TGTGCCAGCAGCGTAAAGGGGGACGTCACTGAAGCTTTCTTT
J: TRBJ2-1; V: TRBV9; size: few; D: .; CDR3: CASSVGSPRGAYNEQFF; DNA: TGTGCCAGCAGCGTAGGTAGTCCGAGGGGGGCCTACAATGAGCAGTTCTTC
J: TRBJ2-4; V: TRBV29-1; size: .; D: TRBD1; CDR3: CSAGGNIQYF; DNA: TGCAGCGCAGGGGGAAACATTCAGTACTTC
J: TRBJ1-1; V: TRBV5-1; size: many; D: .; CDR3: CASSLVPAPMNTEAFF; DNA: TGCGCCAGCAGCTTGGTGCCCGCGCCGATGAACACTGAAGCTTTCTTT
J: TRBJ1-2; V: TRBV7-2; size: many; D: TRBD1; CDR3: CASSLGQGARYGYTF; DNA: TGTGCCAGCAGCTTGGGTCAGGGGGCGCGGTATGGCTACACCTTC
J: TRBJ1-1; V: TRBV12-3/TRBV12-4; size: .; D: .; CDR3: CASSLGNRIQNTEAFF; DNA: TGTGCCAGCAGTTTGGGGAACAGAATCCAGAACACTGAAGCTTTCTTT
J: TRBJ2-5; V: TRBV10-3; size: .; D: TRBD1; CDR3: CAISEPGGEETQYF; DNA: TGTGCCATCAGTGAGCCAGGGGGCGAAGAGACCCAGTACTTC
J: TRBJ1-6; V: TRBV15; size: .; D: .; CDR3: CATSRDQGKSSYNSPLHF; DNA: TGTGCCACCAGCAGAGATCAGGGGAAGAGCTCCTATAATTCACCCCTCCACTTT
J: TRBJ2-2; V: TRBV9; size: many; D: .; CDR3: CASSVRWDTGELFF; DNA: TGTGCCAGCAGCGTAAGATGGGACACCGGGGAGCTGTTTTTT
J: TRBJ1-2; V: TRBV28; size: few; D: .; CDR3: CASSLMRLRADRSTYGYTF; DNA: TGTGCCAGCAGTTTAATGAGACTAAGGGCTGACAGATCCACCTATGGCTACACCTTC
J: TRBJ2-3; V: TRBV20-1; size: .; D: .; CDR3: CSARGTGLGTDTQYF; DNA: TGCAGTGCGCGAGGCACCGGTCTGGGCACAGATACGCAGTATTTT
J: TRBJ1-1; V: TRBV10-3; size: few; D: .; CDR3: CAISQTAVNTEAFF; DNA: TGTGCCATCAGCCAGACAGCCGTGAACACTGAAGCTTTCTTT
J: TRBJ1-4; V: TRBV5-6; size: .; D: .; CDR3: CASSPLGRGVATNEKLFF; DNA: TGTGCCAGCAGCCCACTGGGGAGGGGAGTAGCGACTAATGAAAAACTGTTTTTT
J: TRBJ2-1; V: TRBV27; size: few; D: TRBD2; CDR3: CASSLVLAYYNEQFF; DNA: TGTGCCAGCAGTTTAGTACTAGCGTACTACAATGAGCAGTTCTTC
J: TRBJ2-7; V: TRBV14; size: .; D: TRBD1; CDR3: CASSHPGQGSYEQYF; DNA: TGTGCCAGCAGCCACCCGGGACAGGGGAGCTACGAGCAGTACTTC
J: TRBJ2-3; V: TRBV11-2; size: .; D: .; CDR3: CASSLEIRSGTRKEDTQYF; DNA: TGTGCCAGCAGCTTAGAAATTAGATCCGGGACACGCAAAGAAGATACGCAGTATTTT